This T cell receptor beta chain emerged from a study of identical twins. This CDR3 is built from 15 residues. J was trimmed by 4 bases and V by 1 base; bases with no gene match: 4. Germline V gene lookup returns CDR1 SGHTA and CDR2 FQGNSA. TCRdb reprocessed the 5' RACE reads with MiXCR, giving one entry per CDR3 protein. The sample lists some 590,000 distinct CDR3 sequences, 9.5% to 10% occurring once. Donors were all healthy Caucasians. General observations from the study: Twin pairs had excess sharing that was weaker in beta out-of-frame sequences. Invariant MAIT and iNKT cells could partly confound zero-insertion analyses.

There are many counts of this clonotype. What it binds is unknown. Separately, the same data were catalogued under a study of yellow fever vaccine responses in identical twins. That source reports: In identical twins, vaccine T cell responses appeared partly shared and partly individual.

The receptor's source is a woman younger than 30 in good health. This rearrangement joins TRBV7-2 to TRBJ1-5, with 7 bases that match TRBD1. The sequencing input was PBMCs. CDR3 loop: CASSLDDRANQPQHF. The CDR3 DNA sequence: TGTGCCAGCAGCTTAGATGACAGGGCAAATCAGCCCCAGCATTTT. Full variable domain (missing parts from reference TRBV7-2 and TRBJ1-5): GAGVSQSPSNKVTEKGKDVELRCDPISGHTALYWYRQSLGQGLEFLIYFQGNSAPDKSGLPSDRFSAERTGGSVSTLTIQRTQQEDSAVYLCASSLDDRANQPQHFGDGTRLSIL.